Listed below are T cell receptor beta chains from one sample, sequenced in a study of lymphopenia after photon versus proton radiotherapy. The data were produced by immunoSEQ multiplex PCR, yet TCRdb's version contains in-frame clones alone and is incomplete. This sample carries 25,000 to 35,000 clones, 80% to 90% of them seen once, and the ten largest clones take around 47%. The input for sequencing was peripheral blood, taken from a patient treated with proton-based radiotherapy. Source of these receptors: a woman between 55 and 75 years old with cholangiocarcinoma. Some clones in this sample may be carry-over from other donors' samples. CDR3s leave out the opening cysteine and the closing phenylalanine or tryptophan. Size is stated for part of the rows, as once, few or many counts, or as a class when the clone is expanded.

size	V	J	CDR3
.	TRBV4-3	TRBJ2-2	ASSQAGSGTTYRELF
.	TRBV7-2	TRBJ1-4	ASSNRDRNEKLF
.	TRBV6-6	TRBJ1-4	ASGGPTRSNEKLF
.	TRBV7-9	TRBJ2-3	ASSSPSGGAGDTQY
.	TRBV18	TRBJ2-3	ASSSPGGGQY
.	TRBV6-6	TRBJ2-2	ASSWTGGGTGELF
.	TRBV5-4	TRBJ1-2	ASSWGMGIYGYT
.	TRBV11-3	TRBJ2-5	ASSPGAQETQY
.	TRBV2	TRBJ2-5	ASSEGAQETQY
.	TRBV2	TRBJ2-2	ASSFTPRGTGELF
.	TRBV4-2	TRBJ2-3	ASSHPRNLTSGLQHTQY
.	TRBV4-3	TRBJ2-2	ASSQDEGIPGELF
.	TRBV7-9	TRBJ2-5	ASSPSPTSRQETQY
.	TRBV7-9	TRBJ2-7	ASSLEGVRGTYEQY
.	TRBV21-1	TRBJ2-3	ASSPDRGSTDTQY
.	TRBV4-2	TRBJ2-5	ASSQVGGGALRETQY
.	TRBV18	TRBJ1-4	ASSRGPNEKLF
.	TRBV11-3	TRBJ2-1	ASSLQRGGSNEQF
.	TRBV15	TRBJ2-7	ATSRRTGSYEQY
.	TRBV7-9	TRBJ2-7	ASSLGDSSYEQY
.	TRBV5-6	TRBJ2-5	ASSRGPQETQY
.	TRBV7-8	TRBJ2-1	ASSFNEQF
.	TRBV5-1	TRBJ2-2	ASSPQGVDTGELF
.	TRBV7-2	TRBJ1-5	ASSLAGTREPQH
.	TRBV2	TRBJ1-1	ASGRQPNTEAF
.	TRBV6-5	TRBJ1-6	ASSYSLTGGSPLH
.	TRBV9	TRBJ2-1	ASTSGLEQF
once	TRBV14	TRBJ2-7	ASSQGGFTYEQY
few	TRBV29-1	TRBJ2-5	SVVPGTQETQY
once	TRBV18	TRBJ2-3	ASSLGTRDTQY
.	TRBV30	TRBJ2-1	AWSVLGGNEQF
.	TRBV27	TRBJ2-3	ASSTGLTDTQY
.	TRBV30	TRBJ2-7	AWSAGFPYEQY
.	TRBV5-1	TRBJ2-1	ASSQATSGGLGDEQF
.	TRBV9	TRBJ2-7	ASSVGGEGGEQY
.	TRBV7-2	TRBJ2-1	ASSLARTENNEQF
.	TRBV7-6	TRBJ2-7	ASSLVAGGEQY
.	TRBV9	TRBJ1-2	ASTQASLGYGYT
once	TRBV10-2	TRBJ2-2	ASRTSGREVTGELF
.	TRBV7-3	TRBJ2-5	ASSLFTGGLETQY
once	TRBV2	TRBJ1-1	ASAGTGRFLVTEAF
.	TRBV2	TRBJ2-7	ASSEQGQGLINEQY
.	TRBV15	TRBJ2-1	ATSRGLAAYNEQF
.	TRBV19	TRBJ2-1	ASSSSSGGRYRQF
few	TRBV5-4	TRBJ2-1	AGRSGDYNEQF
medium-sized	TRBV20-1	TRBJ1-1	IYGTDTEAF
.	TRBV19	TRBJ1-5	ASSINRAGNQPQH
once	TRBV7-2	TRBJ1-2	ASSLNRGDGYT
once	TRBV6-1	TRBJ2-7	ASSLAGGPKEQY
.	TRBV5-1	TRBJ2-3	ASSLMAGADTQY
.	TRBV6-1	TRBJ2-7	ASWPQGVRGEQY